This T cell receptor (beta chain) was recorded in a study of cytotoxic CD8 clonotypes in ibrutinib-treated CLL (dated by TCRdb to the early 2020s). With regard to the full study: The cohort was composed of 11 relapsed/refractory and around 15 treatment-naive patients; IGHV unmutated status was identified in fewer than 18 patients. Responses were partial in around 24 patients and complete in 2; after median around 65 months follow-up, approximately 15 stayed in remission and about twelve progressed. Cryopreserved peripheral blood mononuclear cells were collected at three points: before therapy, at response, and at either sustained remission or disease progression. Response samples were obtained after a median of about 13 months of treatment, with a range of roughly 6 to 36 months. On average, each sample yielded 255,043 productive templates and roughly 95,000 productive rearrangements. Patients were still on ibrutinib when every remission and progressive disease sample was collected. Longitudinal samples were available for about 30% of the 86 trial participants. Results and caveats for the whole study, not just this receptor: Baseline clonality exceeded that of age-matched healthy donors and correlated strongly with circulating CD8+ T-cell counts. Public clonotypes were rare and either contracted or stayed stable during treatment, and the rise in clonality at ibrutinib response reflected the expansion of private clonotypes. Clonality increased at ibrutinib response, stayed stable in sustained remission, and fell back toward baseline at progression. Sampling times were not matched between patients in sustained remission and patients whose disease was progressing, and lymph node repertoires were not examined.

The goal of deep resolution MiSeq sequencing was a depth between 1 in 1 million and 1 in 200,000 T cells, and coverage averaged 10x per clonotype. The immunoSEQ hsTCRB Kit was used to generate TCR beta libraries. The paper's data handling went like this. Data were analyzed with ImmunoSEQ Data Assistant and ImmunoSEQ Analyzer, with V, D and J genes assigned per IMGT definitions. Clonality, with values ranging from 0 to 1, was calculated as one minus the normalized Shannon entropy of productive rearrangement frequencies. Public clonotype analysis was restricted to overrepresented clonotypes comprising at least 0.05% of each patient's repertoire. Some 12 age-matched healthy donor repertoires from immuneACCESS served as clonality controls. TCRdb carries this immuneACCESS record with in-frame sequences only. Its versions omit some clonotypes, under half of them owing to an unresolved V gene in the studies checked, with the rest unexplained. V, J and clone size reflect that table, while D and trimming were determined from the DNA. The sample table holds under 300,000 clones, of which approximately 76% were seen once. Approximately 5.1% of the sample is taken by the ten largest.

The sample's time point label, in plain terms: progressive disease on ibrutinib. For TCR beta library preparation, about 2.2 micrograms of genomic DNA was extracted from cryopreserved PBMCs. High-throughput TCR beta sequencing was performed on longitudinal blood samples from CLL patients receiving ibrutinib monotherapy. The patients were enrolled in a single-center, open-label phase 2 trial of ibrutinib monotherapy. Turning to this clone: Its antigen has not been determined. No much larger clone is present one base from it, and per-base qualities are unavailable.

The TCR sequence derives from a human donor with chronic lymphocytic leukemia. Sequencing used PBMCs, obtained at disease progression, from a patient treated with ibrutinib.

The DNA reads TGCAGCGTTGAAGGCTCAGGGTGGGAGACCCAGTACTTC. It specifies CSVEGSGWETQYF. This receptor chain uses TRBV29-1 and TRBJ2-5; TRBD1 is a possible D gene, resting on 5 matching bases. Including cysteine and phenylalanine, the CDR3 has 13 amino acids. The sequence is cut down to CDR3 DNA, 39 bases in frame from base 1. Based on the germline V gene, the CDR1 and CDR2 sequences are SQVTM and ANQGSEA. V was cut back by 1 base and J by 5 bases, leaving a gap of 11 bases between them.